The 3 T cell receptor beta chains below were found in one sample sequenced in a study of human T cells and chemical hapten exposure (dated by TCRdb to 2020 to 2023). Preparation of the library involved RACE. Sequencing took place on a NextSeq 500. TCRdb applied fastp at Q25 and MiXCR to the public reads, then kept only in-frame beta chains. Identical CDR3 proteins give one entry, which carries the most common genes and DNA. In this sample the table shows 250,000 to 300,000 distinct CDR3 sequences, 7.7% of which occur a single time. 1.2% of the sample goes to the ten largest clones. The time point label for this specimen denotes: pre-sensitization, week 0. Interpreted using the paper, the treatment or condition label stands for: therapeutic diphenylcyclopropenone sensitization with weekly scalp DPC. Material: whole blood, obtained in connection with sensitization to the hapten diphenylcyclopropenone (DPC). The receptors were sampled from a man aged 18 to 29 with alopecia areata. Some clones in this sample may be carry-over from other donors' samples.

This clonotype was counted between two and nine times. The chain recombines TRBV27 with TRBJ1-6; TRBD1 might be the D (6 bases). V lost 5 bases to trimming and J lost 10 bases, with 15 bases between them. This CDR3 is built from 14 residues. Germline V gives CDR1 MNHEY, CDR2 SMNVEV (reference sequence). The CDR3 loop is CASSGGGPRSPLHF. The CDR3 nucleotides read TGTGCCAGCAGTGGGGGGGGGCCCAGGTCACCCCTCCACTTT.

V is TRBV12-3 or TRBV12-4 and J is TRBJ2-4; either TRBD1 or TRBD2 may supply D (5 bases each). V dropped 5 bases and J dropped 0 bases, with 11 bases sitting between them. The CDR3 covers 15 residues. This chain's CDR3 is CASSHLGRAKNIQYF. In DNA form, the CDR3 reads TGTGCCAGCAGTCACCTGGGACGAGCCAAAAACATTCAGTACTTC.

This clonotype was detected ten times or more. The V call is TRBV7-2, the J call TRBJ1-2; D is possibly TRBD1 (5 bases). Trimming shortened V by 10 bases and J by 8 bases, and 26 bases separated the two germline ends. The CDR3 has 15 residues. Germline assignment: CDR1 SGHTA and CDR2 FQGNSA. The CDR3 region has the DNA TGTGCCAAAAGCATGGGACTCTTTAACTATGGCGGCTACACCTTC. Translating it yields CAKSMGLFNYGGYTF.